Only a few counts were recorded for the clone carrying this TCR beta chain. Its specificity is unknown. The sample belongs to a study of T cell repertoires in cytomegalovirus infection. The overall study: Recently identified HLA-C-restricted CMV epitopes were among the peptides used. Matching HLA type, along with CMV infection, was indicated by public TCR beta signatures.

TCRdb passed the reads through MiXCR, listing each CDR3 protein once. The table includes 95,000 to 150,000 distinct CDR3 sequences, approximately 30% detected once. Study-wide points: Ex vivo responses were dominated by HLA-C-restricted CMV-specific TCR beta clonotypes. Public TCR beta family frequency separated CMV-and-HLA carriers, including in an independent cohort.

The CDR3 is 16 amino acids. CDR1 and CDR2 from the germline V gene are MNHEY and SMNVEV (reference sequence). V lost 1 base and J lost 1, with 13 bases in between. V and J are TRBV27 and TRBJ1-1; D perhaps matches TRBD1 (6 bases). Material: CD8+ T cells from cultured PBMCs, obtained from culture after CMV antigen stimulation. The receptor comes from a human donor in good health (CMV status not recorded). Some clones in this sample may be carry-over from other donors' samples. The CDR3 DNA is TGTGCCAGCAGTTTATTTGTGGGGGCCAGGAACACTGAAGCTTTCTTT. The encoded protein is CASSLFVGARNTEAFF.